Shown below are 7 T cell receptor beta chains from a single sample sequenced in a study of CXCR3-negative and CXCR3-positive naive CD8 T cells. The study's findings and limits: For CXCR3-positive naive cells, TRB CDR3s were more hydrophobic than those of CXCR3-negative naive cells.

What these receptors recognize is not known. Researchers prepared the TRB cDNA libraries using 5' RACE with UMI labels. TCRdb re-analyzed the 5' RACE reads; it lists each CDR3 protein once, without DNA. In all, the sample yields 150,000 or so distinct CDR3 sequences. The sequencing sample was made of naive CXCR3+ CD8+ T cells from blood. Subset meaning: CD45RO-CCR7+CD27+CD95- naive CD8+ T cells expressing CXCR3 (TNR3+). The receptor set was obtained from a human donor in good health. Some clones in this sample may be carry-over from other donors' samples.

V usage is TRBV29-1 and J usage is TRBJ2-3; as DNA is missing, the TRBD2 call by TCRdb cannot be tested. The germline V gene encodes CDR1 SQVTM and CDR2 ANQGSEA. The CDR3 is 16 residues long. CDR3 residues: CSGLPLSSHSTDTQYF.

This sequence joins TRBV5-1 and TRBJ2-1; the TCRdb call, TRBD2, lacks DNA for checking. The CDR3 sequence is 12 residues long. Germline V gives CDR1 SGHRS, CDR2 YFSETQ. CDR3 protein: CASGIAGDEQFF.

This rearrangement joins TRBV7-9 to TRBJ2-1; checking the TCRdb D call of TRBD1 is not possible without DNA. The germline CDR1 and CDR2 sequences are SEHNR and FQNEAQ (reference sequence). CDR3 length: 18 residues. CDR3 amino acids: CASSSTPGEQGDYNEQFF.

The rearrangement uses TRBV6-2 or TRBV6-3 and TRBJ2-7. Germline V gives CDR1 MNHEY, CDR2 SVGEGT. The CDR3 is 13 amino acids. Here the CDR3 reads CASSFFEDYEQYF.

CDR3 protein: CASISPRDPTYEQYF. The chain is built from TRBV6-2 or TRBV6-3 and TRBJ2-7; TCRdb's D gene call, TRBD1, goes unchecked for lack of DNA. The CDR3 totals 15 residues. The germline gives CDR1 MNHEY, CDR2 SVGEGT.

The chain combines TRBV6-2 or TRBV6-3 with TRBJ1-5; there is no DNA to check the TCRdb D call of TRBD1. There are 18 residues in the CDR3. The germline V gene encodes CDR1 MNHEY and CDR2 SVGEGT. CDR3: CASSYGLGGPRLDQPQHF.

The rearrangement joins TRBV11-2 to TRBJ2-5. Germline CDR1 and CDR2: SGHAT and FQNNGV. The CDR3 spans 15 residues. The CDR3: CASSLNGGSKETQYF.